This record concerns one T cell receptor (beta chain) sequence. Germline V lookup: CDR1 WNHNN, CDR2 SYGVQD (reference sequence). V was cut by 3 bases and J by 5 bases, with 15 bases left in between. CDR3 length: 15 amino acids. The sample belongs to a study of blood T cell repertoires in COVID-19. Turning to the study itself: Sources were T cells, B-cell-depleted T cells, or PBMCs; the material itself was cDNA or gDNA.

Assay: immunoSEQ multiplex PCR; the TCRdb copy retains only in-frame clones and omits some. This table holds some 170,000 clones, 75% to 80% found once. The clonotype comes from a woman in her seventies with acute or convalescent COVID-19. The sequenced sample consisted of peripheral blood. The J gene is TRBJ2-3, the V gene TRBV10-1, with D tentatively TRBD2 (5 bases). The CDR3 loop reads CASSDGVPPQDTQYF. CDR3 nucleotide sequence: TGCGCCAGCAGTGACGGGGTCCCCCCACAAGATACGCAGTATTTT.